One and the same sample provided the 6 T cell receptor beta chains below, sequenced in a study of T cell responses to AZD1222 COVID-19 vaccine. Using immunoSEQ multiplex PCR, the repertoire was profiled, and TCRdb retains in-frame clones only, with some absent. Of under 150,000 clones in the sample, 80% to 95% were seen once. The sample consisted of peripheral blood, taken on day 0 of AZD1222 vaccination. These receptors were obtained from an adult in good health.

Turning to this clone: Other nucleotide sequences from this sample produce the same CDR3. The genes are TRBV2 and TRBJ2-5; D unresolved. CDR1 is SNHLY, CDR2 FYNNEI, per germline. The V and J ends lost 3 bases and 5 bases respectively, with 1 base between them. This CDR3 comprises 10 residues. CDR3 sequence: CASSEETQYF. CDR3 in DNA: TGTGCCAGCAGTGAGGAGACCCAGTACTTC.

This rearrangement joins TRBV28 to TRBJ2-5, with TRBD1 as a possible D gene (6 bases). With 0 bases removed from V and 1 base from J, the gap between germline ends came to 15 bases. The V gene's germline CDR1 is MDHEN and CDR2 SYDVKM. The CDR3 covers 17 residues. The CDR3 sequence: CASSLWGNRAFQETQYF. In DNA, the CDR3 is TGTGCCAGCAGTTTATGGGGAAACAGGGCGTTCCAAGAGACCCAGTACTTC. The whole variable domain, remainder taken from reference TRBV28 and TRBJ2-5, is DVKVTQSSRYLVKRTGEKVFLECVQDMDHENMFWYRQDPGLGLRLIYFSYDVKMKEKGDIPEGYSVSREKKERFSLILESASTNQTSMYLCASSLWGNRAFQETQYFGPGTRLLVL.

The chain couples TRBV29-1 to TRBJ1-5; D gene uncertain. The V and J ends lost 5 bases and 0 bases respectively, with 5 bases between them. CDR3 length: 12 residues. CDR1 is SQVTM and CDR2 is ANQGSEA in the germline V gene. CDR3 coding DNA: TGCAGCGTTTTAGATAGCAATCAGCCCCAGCATTTT. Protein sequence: CSVLDSNQPQHF. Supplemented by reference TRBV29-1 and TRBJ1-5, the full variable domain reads SAVISQKPSRDICQRGTSLTIQCQVDSQVTMMFWYRQQPGQSLTLIATANQGSEATYESGFVIDKFPISRPNLTFSTLTVSNMSPEDSSIYLCSVLDSNQPQHFGDGTRLSIL.

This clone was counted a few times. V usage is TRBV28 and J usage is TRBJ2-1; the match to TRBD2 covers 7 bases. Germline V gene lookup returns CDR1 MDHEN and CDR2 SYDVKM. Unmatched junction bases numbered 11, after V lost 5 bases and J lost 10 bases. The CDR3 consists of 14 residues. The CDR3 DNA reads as TGTGCCAGCAGTCCAAGATTAAGCGGGGTCGAGCAGTTCTTC. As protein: CASSPRLSGVEQFF.

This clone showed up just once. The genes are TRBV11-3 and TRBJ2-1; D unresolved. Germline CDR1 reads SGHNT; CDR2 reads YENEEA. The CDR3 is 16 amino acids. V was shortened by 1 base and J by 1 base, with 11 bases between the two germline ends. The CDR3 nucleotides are TGTGCCAGCAGCTTAGGAGACCGACGTTCCTACAATGAGCAGTTCTTC. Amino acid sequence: CASSLGDRRSYNEQFF.

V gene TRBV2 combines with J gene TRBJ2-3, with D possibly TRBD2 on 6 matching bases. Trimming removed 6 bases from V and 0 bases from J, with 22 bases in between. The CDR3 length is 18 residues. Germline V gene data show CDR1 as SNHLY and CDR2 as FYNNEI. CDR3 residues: CASRGDMLEGSSTDTQYF. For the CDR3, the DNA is TGTGCCAGCAGGGGGGATATGTTGGAGGGGTCTAGCACAGATACGCAGTATTTT.